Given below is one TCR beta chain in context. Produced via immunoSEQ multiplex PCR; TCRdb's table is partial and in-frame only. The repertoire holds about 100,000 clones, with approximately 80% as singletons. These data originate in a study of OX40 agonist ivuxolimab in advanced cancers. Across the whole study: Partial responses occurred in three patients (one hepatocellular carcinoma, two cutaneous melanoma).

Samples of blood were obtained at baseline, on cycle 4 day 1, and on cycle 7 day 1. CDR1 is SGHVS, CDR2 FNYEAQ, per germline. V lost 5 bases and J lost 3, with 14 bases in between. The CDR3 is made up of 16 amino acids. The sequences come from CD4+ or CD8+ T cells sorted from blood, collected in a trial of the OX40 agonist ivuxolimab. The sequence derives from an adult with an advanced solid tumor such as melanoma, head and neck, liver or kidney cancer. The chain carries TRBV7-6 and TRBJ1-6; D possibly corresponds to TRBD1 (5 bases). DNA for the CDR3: TGTGCCAGCAGCCCCCAGCAGGGAGGCTATAATTCACCCCTCCACTTT. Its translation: CASSPQQGGYNSPLHF.